This paragraph covers one TCR beta chain sequence. This specimen belongs to a study of blood T cell repertoires in COVID-19. Study-level background: From T cells, B-cell-depleted T cells, or PBMCs came the material, which was cDNA or gDNA.

Losses at the gene ends were 3 bases for V and 4 bases for J; bases not matched to a gene: 5. Germline assignment: CDR1 SNHLY and CDR2 FYNNEI. The CDR3 is 16 residues long. The protocol was immunoSEQ multiplex PCR, while the TCRdb copy is restricted to in-frame clones and leaves out a portion. Of 400,000 to 500,000 clones listed, 85% to 90% are singletons. The gene calls are TRBV2 and TRBJ2-3; 12 bases are shared with TRBD2. The receptor comes from a woman between 35 and 50 years old who had recovered from COVID-19. What was sequenced was PBMCs or T cells enriched from blood (not recorded which). The CDR3 DNA reads TGTGCCAGCAGTGAGAGACTAGCGGGAGTGGCAGATACGCAGTATTTT. It specifies CASSERLAGVADTQYF.